Listed below are T cell receptor beta chains from one sample, sequenced in a study of T-cell reconstitution after alpha-beta-depleted transplantation in children. TCRdb called the PCR reads again in MiXCR, with one record for every CDR3 protein. The sample carries about 600,000 distinct CDR3 sequences, more than 9% recorded once. The sequences come from PBMCs from the stem cell graft donor, collected from the stem cell graft. The receptors were sampled from a human donor who donated a stem cell graft to a child with acute myeloid leukemia. The CDR3 runs from the conserved cysteine through the conserved F or W. D genes are given only for firm matches. The size of a clone is reported for some rows only, either as once, few or many, or as a class for expanded clones.

TGTGCCAGCAGCGCTAACAGGGGTTTGGGCACTGAAGCTTTCTTT	CASSANRGLGTEAFF	15	TRBV7-3	few	TRBD1	TRBJ1-1
TGCAGTGCTAGCCTAGCGGGAGGAATCAGTGAGCAGTTCTTC	CSASLAGGISEQFF	14	TRBV20-1	many	TRBD2	TRBJ2-1
TGCAGTGCTTCCGAGAGCGGGGCGAACACCGGGGAGCTGTTTTTT	CSASESGANTGELFF	15	TRBV20-1	many	TRBD2	TRBJ2-2
TGCGCCAGCAGCTTGATATTGGGGGATGGCTACACCTTC	CASSLILGDGYTF	13	TRBV5-1	.	.	TRBJ1-2
TGTGCCAGCAGTCAAGGGGGGGCCTGGACCGGGGAGCTGTTTTTT	CASSQGGAWTGELFF	15	TRBV25-1	.	.	TRBJ2-2
TGCAGTGGGCAACAGGTTTTGAACACTGAAGCTTTCTTT	CSGQQVLNTEAFF	13	TRBV20-1	few	.	TRBJ1-1
TGTGCCATCAGAACGGGGCTCGGGGCCAACGTCCTGACTTTC	CAIRTGLGANVLTF	14	TRBV10-3	few	.	TRBJ2-6
TGTGCCACCAGTGATTTCTCGACAGGGAAAGATACAGATACGCAGTATTTT	CATSDFSTGKDTDTQYF	17	TRBV24-1	.	TRBD1	TRBJ2-3
TGCGCCAGCAGCTTGGAAGTTGAACAATGGCCCAAAAACATTCAGTACTTC	CASSLEVEQWPKNIQYF	17	TRBV5-1	few	.	TRBJ2-4
TGTGCCAGCACCCTTTGGGAGGACAGGGAAGAGACCCAGTACTTC	CASTLWEDREETQYF	15	TRBV21-1	few	.	TRBJ2-5
TGTGCCACGACTAGCGGGAGCTCCTACAATGAGCAGTTCTTC	CATTSGSSYNEQFF	14	TRBV10-3	many	TRBD2	TRBJ2-1
TGTGCCAGCAACTTGAGGGAGGGAGGCACCGGGGAGCTGTTTTTT	CASNLREGGTGELFF	15	TRBV12-3/TRBV12-4	many	TRBD2	TRBJ2-2
TGTGCCAGCAGCTTAGGGACGGTCGGGGCTGGGGCCAACGTCCTGACTTTC	CASSLGTVGAGANVLTF	17	TRBV7-9	once	.	TRBJ2-6